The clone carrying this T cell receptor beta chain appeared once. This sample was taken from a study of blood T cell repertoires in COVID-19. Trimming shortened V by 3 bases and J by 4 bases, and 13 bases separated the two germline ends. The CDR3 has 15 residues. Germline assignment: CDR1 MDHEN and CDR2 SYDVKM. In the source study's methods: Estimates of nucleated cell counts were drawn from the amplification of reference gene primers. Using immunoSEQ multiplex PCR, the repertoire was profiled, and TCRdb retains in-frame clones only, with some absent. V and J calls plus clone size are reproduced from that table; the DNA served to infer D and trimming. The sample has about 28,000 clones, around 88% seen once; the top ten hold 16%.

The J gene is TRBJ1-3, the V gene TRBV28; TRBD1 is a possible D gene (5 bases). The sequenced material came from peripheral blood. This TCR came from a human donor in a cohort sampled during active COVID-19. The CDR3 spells CASSFRTTFGNTIYF. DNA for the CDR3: TGTGCCAGCAGTTTTCGGACAACCTTCGGAAACACCATATATTTT.